The rows below give T cell receptor beta chains drawn from one sample of a study of T cell changes during pregnancy in multiple sclerosis. Libraries were prepared by immunoSEQ multiplex PCR; TCRdb keeps only in-frame clonotypes and omits some of them. The sample gives 65,000 to 75,000 clones, around nine tenths of which show up once; approximately 1.5% is in the top ten. The material was peripheral blood, obtained in the third trimester of pregnancy. All receptors derive from a female donor in good health, enrolled as a control in a pregnancy study. Each CDR3 is given with its conserved first and last residue. A row's size may be missing; if present it is once, few, many or a size class.

V gene: TRBV5-4
CDR3 length: 18
clone size: NA
CDR3 protein: CASSFLLGQGRSNQPQHF

V gene: TRBV4-2
CDR3 length: 14
clone size: once
CDR3 protein: CASSQEFGGYEQYF

V gene: TRBV5-4
CDR3 length: 13
clone size: NA
CDR3 protein: CASSLGQNYGYTF

V gene: TRBV6-6
CDR3 length: 13
clone size: NA
CDR3 protein: CASSVQGGEKLFF

V gene: TRBV28
CDR3 length: 16
clone size: NA
CDR3 protein: CASSFPRQLGHYGYTF

V gene: TRBV7-3
CDR3 length: 13
clone size: NA
CDR3 protein: CASSLQVNEKLFF

V gene: TRBV4-3
CDR3 length: 15
clone size: NA
CDR3 protein: CASSQEFSSYNEQFF

V gene: TRBV6-6
CDR3 length: 16
clone size: NA
CDR3 protein: CASSAIGQQNTGELFF

V gene: TRBV30
CDR3 length: 14
clone size: NA
CDR3 protein: CAWRTGGYLSEAFF

V gene: TRBV19
CDR3 length: 15
clone size: NA
CDR3 protein: CASSMWGQGPEKLFF

V gene: TRBV5-1
CDR3 length: 16
clone size: NA
CDR3 protein: CASSLGAIINTGELFF

V gene: TRBV30
CDR3 length: 13
clone size: few
CDR3 protein: CAWSMAGVQPQHF

V gene: TRBV19
CDR3 length: 16
clone size: NA
CDR3 protein: CASSPPGTTNTDTQYF

V gene: TRBV9
CDR3 length: 14
clone size: NA
CDR3 protein: CASSVVPGNSPLHF

V gene: TRBV7-9
CDR3 length: 15
clone size: NA
CDR3 protein: CASSRILDGGEGAFF

V gene: TRBV27
CDR3 length: 17
clone size: NA
CDR3 protein: CASSPIRFDTPLYGYTF

V gene: TRBV7-3
CDR3 length: 15
clone size: once
CDR3 protein: CASSSSGGAFDTQYF

V gene: TRBV5-6
CDR3 length: 16
clone size: NA
CDR3 protein: CASSLGRVTSGNTIYF

V gene: TRBV7-9
CDR3 length: 13
clone size: NA
CDR3 protein: CASSPGSDYGYTF

V gene: TRBV7-9
CDR3 length: 15
clone size: NA
CDR3 protein: CASSSSRASGNTIYF

V gene: TRBV28
CDR3 length: 15
clone size: NA
CDR3 protein: CASSLGGASDYGYTF

V gene: TRBV11-3
CDR3 length: 16
clone size: NA
CDR3 protein: CASSPSSGGLYNEQFF

V gene: TRBV5-4
CDR3 length: 13
clone size: NA
CDR3 protein: CASSPRGGLEAFF

V gene: TRBV7-9
CDR3 length: 17
clone size: NA
CDR3 protein: CASSLDGWGGEKTEAFF

V gene: TRBV19
CDR3 length: 15
clone size: NA
CDR3 protein: CASSNRQDSNQPQHF

V gene: TRBV2
CDR3 length: 16
clone size: NA
CDR3 protein: CASSEGGLVSHQPQHF

V gene: TRBV18
CDR3 length: 13
clone size: NA
CDR3 protein: CASSPSKAGEAFF

V gene: TRBV6-6
CDR3 length: 14
clone size: NA
CDR3 protein: CASSYFRVGTEAFF

V gene: TRBV9
CDR3 length: 14
clone size: NA
CDR3 protein: CASSVGVNNQPQHF